This T cell receptor beta chain originates from a study of CD8 T cells in Susac syndrome. The CDR3 extends over 13 amino acids. V dropped 7 bases and J dropped 4 bases, with 16 bases sitting between them. The germline V gene encodes CDR1 SQVTM and CDR2 ANQGSEA. Sequencing of TCR beta was carried out in blood CD8+ and CD4+ T cells. As controls, healthy donors matched for age and sex were used. The CD8+ and CD4+ T cells were isolated magnetically using a negative isolation approach, whereas the TEMRA cells were enriched by FACS. Of note for this clonotype: As yet, its antigen is unknown.

General study results and limits: The study conceded that its TCR sequencing and HLA analysis involved relatively few individuals.

An input of about 0.45 to 1 ug of RNA was subjected to reverse transcription using random hexamers. In TCRdb, the immunoSEQ multiplex PCR reads were re-called with MiXCR into one record per CDR3 protein. This table holds roughly 120,000 distinct CDR3 sequences, about 93% found once. The V and J genes are TRBV29-1 and TRBJ2-5; no firm D call. The origin of this receptor is a human donor in good health. The sequencing input was CD4+ T cells from PBMCs. The CDR3 DNA follows: TGCAGCGGAAACGTAGGAGCTAGAGAGACCCAGTACTTC. Protein: CSGNVGARETQYF. The entire variable domain, with the rest obtained from reference TRBV29-1 and TRBJ2-5, is as follows: SAVISQKPSRDICQRGTSLTIQCQVDSQVTMMFWYRQQPGQSLTLIATANQGSEATYESGFVIDKFPISRPNLTFSTLTVSNMSPEDSSIYLCSGNVGARETQYFGPGTRLLVL.